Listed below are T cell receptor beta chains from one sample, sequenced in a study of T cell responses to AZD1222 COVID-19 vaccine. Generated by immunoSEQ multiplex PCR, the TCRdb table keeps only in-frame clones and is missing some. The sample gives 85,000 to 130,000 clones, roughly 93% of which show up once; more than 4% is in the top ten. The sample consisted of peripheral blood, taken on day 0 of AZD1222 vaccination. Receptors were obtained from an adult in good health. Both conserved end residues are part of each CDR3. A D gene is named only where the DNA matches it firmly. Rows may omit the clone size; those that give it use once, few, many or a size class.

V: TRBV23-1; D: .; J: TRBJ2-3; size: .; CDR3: CASSHPKVWGLQDTQYF; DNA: TGCGCCAGCAGTCACCCAAAAGTATGGGGATTGCAAGATACGCAGTATTTT
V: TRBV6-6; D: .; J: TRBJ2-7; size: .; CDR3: CASSRTYEQYF; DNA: TGTGCCAGCAGCCGAACCTACGAGCAGTACTTC
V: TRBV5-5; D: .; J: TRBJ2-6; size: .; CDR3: CASSLDSGGANVLTF; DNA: TGTGCCAGCAGCTTGGATTCGGGAGGGGCCAACGTCCTGACTTTC
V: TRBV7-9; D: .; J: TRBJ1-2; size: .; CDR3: CASRPPGADYGYTF; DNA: TGTGCCAGCAGGCCTCCGGGGGCTGACTATGGCTACACCTTC
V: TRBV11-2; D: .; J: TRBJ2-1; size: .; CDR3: CASSWEIYNEQFF; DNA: TGTGCCAGCAGCTGGGAGATTTACAATGAGCAGTTCTTC
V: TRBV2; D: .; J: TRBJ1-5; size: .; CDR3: CASSEDRNQPQHF; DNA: TGTGCCAGCAGTGAGGACAGAAATCAGCCCCAGCATTTT
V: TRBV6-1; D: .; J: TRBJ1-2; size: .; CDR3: CASSWSPESYGYTF; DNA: TGTGCCAGCAGTTGGAGCCCCGAAAGCTATGGCTACACCTTC
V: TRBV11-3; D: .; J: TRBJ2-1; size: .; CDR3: CASSLAGINEQFF; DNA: TGTGCCAGCAGCTTAGCAGGGATCAATGAGCAGTTCTTC
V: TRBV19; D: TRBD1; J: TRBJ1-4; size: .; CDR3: CASSRDRRQGNNEKLFF; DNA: TGTGCCAGTAGCAGAGACCGTAGACAGGGCAACAATGAAAAACTGTTTTTT
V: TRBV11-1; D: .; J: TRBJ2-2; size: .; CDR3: CASSLAVGFVGELFF; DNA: TGTGCCAGCAGCTTAGCTGTTGGGTTTGTCGGGGAGCTGTTTTTT
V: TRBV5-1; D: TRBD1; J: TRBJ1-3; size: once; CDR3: CASSFSDRGPTSGNTIYF; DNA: TGCGCCAGCAGCTTCTCAGACAGGGGGCCTACCTCTGGAAACACCATATATTTT
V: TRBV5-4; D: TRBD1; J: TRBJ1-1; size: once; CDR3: CASSFINRGGTEAFF; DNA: TGTGCCAGCAGCTTCATAAACAGGGGCGGAACTGAAGCTTTCTTT
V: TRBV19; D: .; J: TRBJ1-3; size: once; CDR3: CASSRSGGLGNTIYF; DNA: TGTGCCAGTAGTCGCTCGGGGGGCCTTGGAAACACCATATATTTT
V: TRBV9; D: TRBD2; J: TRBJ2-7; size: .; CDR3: CASSVGPLGGRTQAQYF; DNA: TGTGCCAGCAGCGTAGGACCCCTCGGCGGGAGGACTCAGGCTCAGTACTTC
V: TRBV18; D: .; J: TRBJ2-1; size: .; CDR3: CASSPPGDEQFF; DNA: TGTGCCAGCTCACCACCGGGTGATGAGCAGTTCTTC
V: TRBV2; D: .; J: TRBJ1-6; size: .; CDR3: CASSPDSANSPLHF; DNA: TGTGCCAGCAGTCCCGACAGTGCTAATTCACCCCTCCACTTT
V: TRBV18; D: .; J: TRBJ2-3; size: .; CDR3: CASSSGTTSTDTQYF; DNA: TGTGCCAGCTCGTCGGGGACCACTAGCACAGATACGCAGTATTTT
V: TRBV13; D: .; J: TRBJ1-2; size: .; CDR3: CASSLGLLLYGYTF; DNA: TGTGCCAGCAGCTTAGGACTGCTCCTTTATGGCTACACCTTC
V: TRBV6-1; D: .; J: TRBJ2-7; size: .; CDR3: CASSEGGRRGYEQYF; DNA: TGTGCCAGCAGTGAAGGAGGGAGGAGGGGCTACGAGCAGTACTTC
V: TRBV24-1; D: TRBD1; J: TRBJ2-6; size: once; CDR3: CATRPGTGEKSGANVLTF; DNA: TGTGCCACCAGGCCCGGGACAGGGGAAAAGTCTGGGGCCAACGTCCTGACTTTC
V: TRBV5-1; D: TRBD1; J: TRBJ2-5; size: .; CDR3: CASSLLGQGAETQYF; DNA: TGCGCCAGCAGCTTGTTAGGACAGGGGGCTGAGACCCAGTACTTC
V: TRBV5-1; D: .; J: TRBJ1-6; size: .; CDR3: CASSPGSPDASSYNSPLHF; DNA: TGCGCCAGCAGCCCAGGATCCCCTGACGCGAGCTCCTATAATTCACCCCTCCACTTT
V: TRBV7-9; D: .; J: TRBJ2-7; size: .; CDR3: CASSLGSWGAAYEQYF; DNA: TGTGCCAGCAGCTTAGGGTCTTGGGGGGCTGCCTACGAGCAGTACTTC
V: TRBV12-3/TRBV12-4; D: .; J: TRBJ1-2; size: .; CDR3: CASSQGVNYGYTF; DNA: TGTGCCAGCTCGCAGGGAGTTAACTATGGCTACACCTTC
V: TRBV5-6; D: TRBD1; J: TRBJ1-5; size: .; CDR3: CASSRGQGNQPQHF; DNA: TGTGCCAGCAGCAGGGGACAGGGGAATCAGCCCCAGCATTTT
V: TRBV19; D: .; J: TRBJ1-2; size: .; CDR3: CASRSRVGYTF; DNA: TGTGCCAGTAGAAGTCGGGTTGGCTACACCTTC
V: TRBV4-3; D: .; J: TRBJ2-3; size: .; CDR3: CASSPGTGDTQYF; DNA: TGCGCCAGCAGCCCCGGAACGGGGGATACGCAGTATTTT
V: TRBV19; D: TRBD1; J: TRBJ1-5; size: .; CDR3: CASSRFPGQGLHQPQHF; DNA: TGTGCCAGTAGTCGATTCCCGGGACAGGGGCTTCATCAGCCCCAGCATTTT
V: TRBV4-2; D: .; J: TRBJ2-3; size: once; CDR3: CASSQEKTSTGDTQYF; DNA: TGTGCCAGCAGCCAAGAAAAGACTAGTACAGGAGATACGCAGTATTTT
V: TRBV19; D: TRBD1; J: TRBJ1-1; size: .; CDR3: CASSSWDRYEAFF; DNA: TGTGCCAGTAGTTCCTGGGACAGGTATGAAGCTTTCTTT
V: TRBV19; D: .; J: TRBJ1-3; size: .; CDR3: CASQGSWGNTIYF; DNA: TGTGCCAGCCAGGGTTCCTGGGGAAACACCATATATTTT
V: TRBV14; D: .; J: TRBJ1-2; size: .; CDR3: CASSRNSDYGYTF; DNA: TGTGCCAGCAGCCGAAATTCAGACTATGGCTACACCTTC
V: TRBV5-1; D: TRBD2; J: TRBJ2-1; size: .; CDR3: CASSLGGTSGNEQFF; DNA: TGCGCCAGCAGCTTGGGTGGGACTAGCGGGAATGAGCAGTTCTTC
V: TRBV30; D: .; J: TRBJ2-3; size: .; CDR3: CAWSVGNTQYF; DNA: TGTGCCTGGAGTGTTGGGAATACGCAGTATTTT
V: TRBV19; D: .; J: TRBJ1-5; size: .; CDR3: CASRAVNQPQHF; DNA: TGTGCCAGCAGGGCCGTCAATCAGCCCCAGCATTTT
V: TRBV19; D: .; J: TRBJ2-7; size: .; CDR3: CASSIGARQYEQYF; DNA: TGTGCCAGTAGTATAGGGGCGAGACAGTACGAGCAGTACTTC
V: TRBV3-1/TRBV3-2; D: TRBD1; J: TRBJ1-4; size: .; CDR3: CASSQDLTGGKLFF; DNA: TGTGCCAGCAGCCAAGACCTGACAGGGGGAAAACTGTTTTTT
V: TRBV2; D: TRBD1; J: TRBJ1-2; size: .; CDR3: CASSSTGISYGYTF; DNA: TGTGCCAGCAGTTCGACAGGGATCTCCTATGGCTACACCTTC
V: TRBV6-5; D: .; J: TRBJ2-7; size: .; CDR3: CASSYSRYEQYF; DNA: TGTGCCAGCAGTTACTCGAGGTACGAGCAGTACTTC
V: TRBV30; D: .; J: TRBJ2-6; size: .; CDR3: CALPLGGSGANVLTF; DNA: TGTGCCTTGCCACTTGGGGGCTCTGGGGCCAACGTCCTGACTTTC
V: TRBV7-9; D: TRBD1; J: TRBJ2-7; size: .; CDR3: CASWGQGIGEQYF; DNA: TGTGCCAGCTGGGGACAGGGCATCGGCGAGCAGTACTTC
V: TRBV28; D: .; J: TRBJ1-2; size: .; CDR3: CASSLMGHGYTF; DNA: TGTGCCAGCAGTTTAATGGGACATGGCTACACCTTC
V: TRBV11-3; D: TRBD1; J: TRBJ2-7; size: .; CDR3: CASSSGTGPYEQYF; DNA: TGTGCCAGCAGCTCCGGGACAGGGCCCTACGAGCAGTACTTC
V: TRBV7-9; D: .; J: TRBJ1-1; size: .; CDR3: CASSLLMGATEAFF; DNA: TGTGCCAGCAGCCTTTTGATGGGGGCCACTGAAGCTTTCTTT
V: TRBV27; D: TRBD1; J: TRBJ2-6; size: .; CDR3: CASSLGDSSGANVLTF; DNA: TGTGCCAGCAGTTTGGGGGACAGCTCTGGGGCCAACGTCCTGACTTTC
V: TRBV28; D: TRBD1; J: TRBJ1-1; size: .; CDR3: CASTWTGGANTEAFF; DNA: TGTGCCAGCACCTGGACAGGGGGAGCGAACACTGAAGCTTTCTTT
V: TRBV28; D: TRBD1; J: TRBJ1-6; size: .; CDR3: CASSPPGQGDSPLHF; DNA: TGTGCCAGCAGTCCCCCGGGACAGGGAGACTCACCCCTCCACTTT
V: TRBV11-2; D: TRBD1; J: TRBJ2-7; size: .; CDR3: CASSLLDRVSEQYF; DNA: TGTGCCAGCAGCTTACTGGACAGGGTCAGCGAGCAGTACTTC
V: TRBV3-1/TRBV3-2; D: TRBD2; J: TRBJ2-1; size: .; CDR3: CASSPGLAGENNEQFF; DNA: TGTGCCAGCAGCCCCGGACTAGCGGGAGAAAACAATGAGCAGTTCTTC
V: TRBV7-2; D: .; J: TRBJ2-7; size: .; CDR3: CASSFSGSREQYF; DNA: TGTGCCAGCAGCTTCAGTGGGTCGAGGGAGCAGTACTTC
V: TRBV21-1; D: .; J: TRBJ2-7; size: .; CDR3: CASSGRVFIISPYEQYF; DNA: TGTGCCAGCAGCGGCAGGGTATTTATAATTTCCCCCTACGAGCAGTACTTC
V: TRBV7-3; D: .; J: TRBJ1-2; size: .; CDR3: CASSLLPGGYGYTF; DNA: TGTGCCAGCAGCTTACTCCCGGGGGGCTATGGCTACACCTTC
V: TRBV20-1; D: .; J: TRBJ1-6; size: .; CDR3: CSASPDSNNSPLHF; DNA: TGCAGTGCTAGTCCGGACAGCAATAATTCACCCCTCCACTTT